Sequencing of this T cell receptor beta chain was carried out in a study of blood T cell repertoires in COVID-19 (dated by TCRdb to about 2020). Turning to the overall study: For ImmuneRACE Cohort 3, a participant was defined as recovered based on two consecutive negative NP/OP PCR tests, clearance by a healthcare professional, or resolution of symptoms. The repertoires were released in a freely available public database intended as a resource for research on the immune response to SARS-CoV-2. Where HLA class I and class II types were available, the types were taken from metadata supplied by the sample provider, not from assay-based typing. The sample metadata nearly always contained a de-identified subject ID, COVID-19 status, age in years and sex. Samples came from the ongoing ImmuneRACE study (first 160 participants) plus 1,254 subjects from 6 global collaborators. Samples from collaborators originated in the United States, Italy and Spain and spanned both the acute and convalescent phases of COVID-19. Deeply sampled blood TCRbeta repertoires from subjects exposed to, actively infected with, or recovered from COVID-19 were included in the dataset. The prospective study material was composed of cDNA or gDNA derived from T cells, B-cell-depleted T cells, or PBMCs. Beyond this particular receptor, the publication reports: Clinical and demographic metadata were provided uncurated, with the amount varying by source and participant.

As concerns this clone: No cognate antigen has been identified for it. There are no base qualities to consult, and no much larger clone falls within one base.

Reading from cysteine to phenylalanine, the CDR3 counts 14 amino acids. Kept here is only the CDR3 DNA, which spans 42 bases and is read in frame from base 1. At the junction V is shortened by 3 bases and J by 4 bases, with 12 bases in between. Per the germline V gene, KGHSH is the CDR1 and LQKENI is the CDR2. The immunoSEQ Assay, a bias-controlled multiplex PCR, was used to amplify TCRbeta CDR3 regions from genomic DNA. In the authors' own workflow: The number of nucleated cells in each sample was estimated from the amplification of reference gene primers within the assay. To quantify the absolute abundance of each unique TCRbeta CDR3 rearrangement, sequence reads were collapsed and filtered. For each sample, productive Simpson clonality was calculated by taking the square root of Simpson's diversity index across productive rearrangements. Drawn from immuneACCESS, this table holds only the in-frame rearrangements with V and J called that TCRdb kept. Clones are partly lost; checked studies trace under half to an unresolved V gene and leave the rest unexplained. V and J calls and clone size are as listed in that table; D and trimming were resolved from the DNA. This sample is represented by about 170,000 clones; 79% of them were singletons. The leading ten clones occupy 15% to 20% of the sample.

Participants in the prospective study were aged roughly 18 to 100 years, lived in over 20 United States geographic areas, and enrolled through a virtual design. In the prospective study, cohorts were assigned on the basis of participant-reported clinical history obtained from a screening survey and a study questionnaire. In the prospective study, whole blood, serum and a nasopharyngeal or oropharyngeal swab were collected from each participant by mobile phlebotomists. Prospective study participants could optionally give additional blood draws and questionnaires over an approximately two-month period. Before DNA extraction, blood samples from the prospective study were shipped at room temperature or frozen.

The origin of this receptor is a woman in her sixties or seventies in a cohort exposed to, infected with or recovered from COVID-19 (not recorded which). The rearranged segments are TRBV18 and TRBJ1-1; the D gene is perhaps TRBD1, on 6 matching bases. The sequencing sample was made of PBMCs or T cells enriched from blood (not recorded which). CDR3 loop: CASSPRTASTEAFF. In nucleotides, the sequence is TGTGCCAGCTCACCCAGGACAGCAAGCACTGAAGCTTTCTTT.